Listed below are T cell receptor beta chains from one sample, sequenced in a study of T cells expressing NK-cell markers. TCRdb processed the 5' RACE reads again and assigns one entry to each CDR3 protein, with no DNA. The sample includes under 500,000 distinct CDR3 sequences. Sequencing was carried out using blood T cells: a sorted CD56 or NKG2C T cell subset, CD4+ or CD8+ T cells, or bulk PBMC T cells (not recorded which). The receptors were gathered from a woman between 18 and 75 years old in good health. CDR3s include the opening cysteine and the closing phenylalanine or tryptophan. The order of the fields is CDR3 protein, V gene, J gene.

CDR3: CASSLGPSVQETQYF
V: TRBV28
J: TRBJ2-5

CDR3: CSAPRGATEAFF
V: TRBV20-1
J: TRBJ1-1

CDR3: CASSLHDPGTEAFF
V: TRBV5-1
J: TRBJ1-1

CDR3: CASSKDSGRETGELFF
V: TRBV19
J: TRBJ2-2

CDR3: CASSWSSLTGELFF
V: TRBV12-3/TRBV12-4
J: TRBJ2-2

CDR3: CSVAPGNIQYF
V: TRBV29-1
J: TRBJ2-4

CDR3: CASSQAPHPNTEAFF
V: TRBV4-1
J: TRBJ1-1

CDR3: CASSEFRELFF
V: TRBV6-2/TRBV6-3
J: TRBJ2-2

CDR3: CASSYLGNSNQPQHF
V: TRBV6-5
J: TRBJ1-5

CDR3: CASSTGLAAFTDTQYF
V: TRBV6-2/TRBV6-3
J: TRBJ2-3

CDR3: CASSYGTTYNEQFF
V: TRBV27
J: TRBJ2-1

CDR3: CASSQGRLREQYF
V: TRBV4-3
J: TRBJ2-7

CDR3: CASSLDPGLNTEAFF
V: TRBV7-6
J: TRBJ1-1

CDR3: CASSSTYIGELFF
V: TRBV5-4
J: TRBJ2-2

CDR3: CSARARPTNEKLFF
V: TRBV20-1
J: TRBJ1-4

CDR3: CASSQQPDTQYF
V: TRBV6-2/TRBV6-3
J: TRBJ2-3

CDR3: CSAGDSPQPQHF
V: TRBV20-1
J: TRBJ1-5

CDR3: CASSLANEQYF
V: TRBV11-2
J: TRBJ2-7

CDR3: CASSRELTGRITEAFF
V: TRBV4-2
J: TRBJ1-1

CDR3: CSARSQGLKETQYF
V: TRBV20-1
J: TRBJ2-5

CDR3: CASRKTGGLWTEAFF
V: TRBV6-1
J: TRBJ1-1

CDR3: CASGNWGDTQYF
V: TRBV12-3/TRBV12-4
J: TRBJ2-3

CDR3: CASSLGQGVSYEQYF
V: TRBV6-1
J: TRBJ2-7

CDR3: CASSFSGTGGTGELFF
V: TRBV5-1
J: TRBJ2-2

CDR3: CASSQGLANTGELFF
V: TRBV11-2
J: TRBJ2-2

CDR3: CASSLRPVLEQFF
V: TRBV28
J: TRBJ2-1

CDR3: CASSPRPVKNTGELFF
V: TRBV11-2
J: TRBJ2-2

CDR3: CASSTRGGNTGELFF
V: TRBV7-2
J: TRBJ2-2

CDR3: CASRVGGLNNEQFF
V: TRBV28
J: TRBJ2-1